This entry lists 22 T cell receptor beta chains sequenced from one sample in a study of OX40 agonist ivuxolimab in advanced cancers. Measured with immunoSEQ multiplex PCR; TCRdb has only the in-frame clones, and not every one. Of tens of thousands of clones in the sample, roughly 90% are singletons; the top ten hold 2% to 3%. The input for sequencing was CD4+ or CD8+ T cells sorted from blood, taken in a trial of the OX40 agonist ivuxolimab. The receptors come from an adult with an advanced solid tumor such as melanoma, head and neck, liver or kidney cancer.

The rearrangement joins TRBV5-6 to TRBJ2-4; no clear D. V lost 4 bases, J lost 2 bases, and 7 bases lay in between. This CDR3 comprises 13 residues. CDR1 is SGHDT, CDR2 YYEEEE, per germline. The CDR3 protein is CASSTGTKNIQYF. The CDR3 bases are TGTGCCAGCAGCACGGGCACCAAAAACATTCAGTACTTC.

The chain carries TRBV11-2 and TRBJ2-5; D not certain. With 0 bases removed from V and 6 bases from J, the gap between germline ends came to 8 bases. This CDR3 has 13 residues. The germline gives CDR1 SGHAT, CDR2 FQNNGV. This CDR3 is CASSLDRGKTQYF. The CDR3 DNA reads TGTGCCAGCAGCTTAGATCGTGGGAAGACCCAGTACTTC.

The chain is built from TRBV9 and TRBJ2-3, with 9 bases matching TRBD1. The CDR3 is made up of 16 amino acids. V lost 2 bases, J lost 0 bases, and 4 bases stayed unmatched. Germline V gene data show CDR1 as SGDLS and CDR2 as YYNGEE. The CDR3 bases are TGTGCCAGCAGCGTCTTCGGGACAGGGAGCACAGATACGCAGTATTTT. This translates into CASSVFGTGSTDTQYF. The full variable domain, rest sourced from reference TRBV9 and TRBJ2-3, is DSGVTQTPKHLITATGQRVTLRCSPRSGDLSVYWYQQSLDQGLQFLIQYYNGEERAKGNILERFSAQQFPDLHSELNLSSLELGDSALYFCASSVFGTGSTDTQYFGPGTRLTVL.

This CDR3 is CASSSQGSGEKLFF. The CDR3 nucleotides read TGTGCCAGCAGTTCTCAGGGGAGCGGTGAAAAACTGTTTTTT. V is TRBV5-4 and J is TRBJ1-4, with D maybe TRBD1 (6 bases). This CDR3 contains 14 residues. Trimming shortened V by 5 bases and J by 7 bases, and 15 bases separated the two germline ends. Germline V gives CDR1 SGHNT, CDR2 YYREEE (reference sequence).

The rearrangement joins TRBV19 to TRBJ2-6; D is undetermined. With 5 bases removed from V and 0 bases from J, the gap between germline ends came to 11 bases. This CDR3 has 16 residues. In germline, CDR1 is LNHDA, CDR2 SQIVND (reference sequence). The CDR3: CASSLSAFSGANVLTF. In nucleotides, the CDR3 is TGTGCCAGTAGTCTTTCCGCCTTCTCTGGGGCCAACGTCCTGACTTTC.

The J gene is TRBJ2-1, the V gene TRBV2; the D is unclear. CDR3 length equals 10 residues. Trimming shortened V by 5 bases and J by 13 bases, and 9 bases separated the two germline ends. Per the germline V gene, CDR1 is SNHLY and CDR2 is FYNNEI. DNA of the CDR3: TGTGCCAGCAGTCTGGATTTACAGTTCTTC. It encodes CASSLDLQFF.

The rearrangement joins TRBV2 to TRBJ2-7; D is ambiguous. The CDR3 is 12 amino acids. Germline V gene data show CDR1 as SNHLY and CDR2 as FYNNEI. The V end was cut by 6 bases, the J end by 3 bases, with 9 bases between. CDR3 nucleotides: TGTGCCAGCAGCCTGGATCTCTACGAGCAGTACTTC. It specifies CASSLDLYEQYF.

The V gene is TRBV4-1, the J gene TRBJ1-1; TRBD1 matches at 10 bases. V was pared by 4 bases and J by 6 bases, with 5 bases of the junction left unmatched. Germline CDR1 and CDR2: MGHRA and YSYEKL. The CDR3 totals 14 residues. CDR3: CASSRGQGRAEAFF. The CDR3, as DNA: TGCGCCAGCAGCCGGGGACAGGGGAGGGCTGAAGCTTTCTTT.

The V and J genes are TRBV28 and TRBJ2-6; D is perhaps TRBD2 (5 bases). V lost 7 bases to trimming and J lost 4 bases, with 8 bases between them. The CDR3 has 13 amino acids. The germline CDR1 and CDR2 sequences are MDHEN and SYDVKM. The CDR3 DNA reads TGTGCCAGCACCACGGGGGGGGCCAACGTCCTGACTTTC. It yields the protein CASTTGGANVLTF.

This chain connects TRBV19 to TRBJ2-2; 8 bases agree with TRBD1. CDR3 length equals 14 residues. Unmatched junction bases numbered 5, after V lost 5 bases and J lost 6 bases. Germline V gene data show CDR1 as LNHDA and CDR2 as SQIVND (reference sequence). The CDR3 region is CASSPGGFPGELFF. Here the CDR3 DNA reads TGTGCCAGTAGTCCAGGGGGCTTCCCCGGGGAGCTGTTTTTT.

The V and J genes are TRBV7-9 and TRBJ1-1; 7 nucleotides line up with TRBD1. The CDR3 runs to 14 residues. V lost 5 bases and J lost 3; bases outside the gene matches: 6. From germline, CDR1 is SEHNR and CDR2 FQNEAQ (reference sequence). CDR3 nucleotides: TGTGCCAGCAGCAGACAGGGAGGGCACACTGAAGCTTTCTTT. It encodes CASSRQGGHTEAFF.

This chain links TRBV21-1 with TRBJ2-7; TRBD1 reflects the table's D call only, with no check against the DNA. TRBV21-1 is labeled a pseudogene. This CDR3 region has 13 residues. CDR3 sequence: CASSKGTDYEQYF. The CDR3 coding sequence is TGTGCCAGCAGCAAGGGGACAGACTACGAGCAGTACTTC.

This clone was observed a single time. The chain combines TRBV4-1 with TRBJ2-3; D possibly matches TRBD1 or TRBD2 (5 bases each). CDR1 and CDR2 from the germline V gene are MGHRA and YSYEKL. The CDR3 is made up of 14 amino acids. V was trimmed by 4 bases and J by 5 bases, leaving 13 bases between them. The CDR3 bases are TGCGCCAGCAGCCCGGGACCGTTAGGAGATACGCAGTATTTT. Its protein product is CASSPGPLGDTQYF.

This sequence joins TRBV6-1 and TRBJ2-7; D gene ambiguous. The CDR3 extends over 12 amino acids. The V end was cut by 4 bases, the J end by 7 bases, with 11 bases between. Germline V gene sequence: CDR1 MNHNS, CDR2 SASEGT. The CDR3: CASSGSVSEQYF. CDR3 sequence (DNA): TGTGCCAGCAGTGGGTCTGTATCAGAGCAGTACTTC.

The rearrangement joins TRBV28 to TRBJ2-6; D gene uncertain. V was cut by 9 bases and J by 2 bases, with 8 bases left in between. Germline CDR1 reads MDHEN; CDR2 reads SYDVKM. This CDR3 spans 13 amino acids. The CDR3 DNA follows: TGTGCCAGTGGTTCGACTGGGGCCAACGTCCTGACTTTC. Protein sequence: CASGSTGANVLTF.

In DNA, the CDR3 is TGTGCCAGCAGCCTAGGAGAGCTTAATACGCAGTATTTT. Encoded protein: CASSLGELNTQYF. The chain carries TRBV5-4 and TRBJ2-3; D gene uncertain. The length of the CDR3 is 13 residues. The germline V and J ends were trimmed by 4 bases and 7 bases, with 13 bases remaining between them. From germline, CDR1 is SGHNT and CDR2 YYREEE (reference sequence).

The chain couples TRBV28 to TRBJ1-2; D gene unclear. V lost 5 bases, J lost 6 bases, and 13 bases lay in between. CDR3 size: 13 residues. Germline assignment: CDR1 MDHEN and CDR2 SYDVKM. In nucleotides, the CDR3 is TGTGCCAGCAGTCAGACTGAGGTAAATGGCTACACCTTC. This encodes CASSQTEVNGYTF.

This chain links TRBV18 with TRBJ2-2; D gene unclear. Germline CDR1 KGHSH, CDR2 LQKENI. The germline V and J ends were trimmed by 2 bases and 6 bases, with 10 bases remaining between them. The CDR3 totals 14 residues. CDR3 in amino acids: CASSPNSPPGELFF. In DNA form, the CDR3 reads TGTGCCAGCTCACCAAACTCCCCCCCCGGGGAGCTGTTTTTT.

This chain connects TRBV19 to TRBJ1-5; unclear D gene. Trimming left V 8 bases short and J 9 bases short, with 20 bases between. The CDR3 is made up of 14 amino acids. The germline V gene encodes CDR1 LNHDA and CDR2 SQIVND (reference sequence). In DNA form, the CDR3 reads TGTGCCAGTCACGATAGGATTTCCCGGGTGCCCCAGCATTTT. Its translation is CASHDRISRVPQHF. Full variable domain (outside the CDR3, taken from reference TRBV19 and TRBJ1-5): DGGITQSPKYLFRKEGQNVTLSCEQNLNHDAMYWYRQDPGQGLRLIYYSQIVNDFQKGDIAEGYSVSREKKESFPLTVTSAQKNPTAFYLCASHDRISRVPQHFGDGTRLSIL.

The CDR3 DNA reads TGCGCCAGCAGCTTGAAGGCTACGAACACCGGGGAGCTGTTTTTT. It specifies CASSLKATNTGELFF. The rearrangement joins TRBV5-1 to TRBJ2-2; D not certain. V was shortened by 1 base and J by 0 bases, with 7 bases between the two germline ends. The CDR3 is made up of 15 amino acids. Germline values: CDR1 SGHRS, CDR2 YFSETQ.

In nucleotides, the CDR3 is TGCGCCAGCAGCTTAAACCCAGGAGCGAACACTGAAGCTTTCTTT. Protein: CASSLNPGANTEAFF. This chain links TRBV5-1 with TRBJ1-1; the D is unclear. Germline CDR1 is SGHRS and CDR2 is YFSETQ. The CDR3 spans 15 residues. V lost 2 bases and J lost 1, with 12 bases in between.

The chain links TRBV5-1 to TRBJ1-1, with D uncertain. The CDR3 is made up of 15 amino acids. Germline V gene sequence: CDR1 SGHRS, CDR2 YFSETQ. V shed 5 bases and J shed 0 bases, with 14 bases lying between them. The CDR3 nucleotides read TGCGCCAGCAGACTGGACCTCATCATGAACACTGAAGCTTTCTTT. It translates to CASRLDLIMNTEAFF.